These 21 T cell receptor beta chains were sequenced from one sample in a study of blood T cell repertoires in COVID-19. Here immunoSEQ multiplex PCR was the method, and the copy in TCRdb shows in-frame clones only, minus some. The sample holds 30,000 to 45,000 clones, 85% seen once. The sequencing input was peripheral blood. The source of these receptors is a human donor in a cohort sampled during active COVID-19.

This clone has just one count. The V call is TRBV3-1 (or the pseudogene TRBV3-2), the J call TRBJ2-7; no definite D call. Between the trimmed V and J ends, which lost 1 base and 3 bases, there was a span of 10 bases. This CDR3 spans 14 amino acids. CDR1 and CDR2 (germline): LGHDT, YNNKEL (reference sequence). The CDR3 nucleotides are TGTGCCAGCAGCCAAGGGCAGGTTAACTACGAGCAGTACTTC. Translation gives CASSQGQVNYEQYF.

About this clone itself: The junction differs from germline at one of its ends, possibly a read error. The V call is TRBV7-6, the J call TRBJ2-2; D perhaps matches TRBD2 (6 bases). The germline V gene encodes CDR1 SGHVS and CDR2 FNYEAQ. The CDR3 has 17 amino acids. The CDR3 sequence: CASSLTVGLAKTGELFF. Written as DNA, the CDR3 is TGTGCCAGCAGCTTAACCGTAGGGCTAGCGAAAACCGGGGAGCTGTTTTTT.

A word on this clone: One end of the junction varies from germline; a read error may be responsible. The chain uses TRBV18 and TRBJ2-3; 12 nucleotides agree with TRBD2. The CDR3 runs 15 residues. Per the germline V gene, CDR1 is KGHSH and CDR2 is LQKENI. The CDR3 DNA sequence: TGTGCCAGCCCACCCCTAGCGGGGGGGACAGATACGCAGTATTTT. Its protein product is CASPPLAGGTDTQYF.

This clone was seen just once. V usage is TRBV24-1 and J usage is TRBJ2-5; 10 nucleotides match TRBD2. Trimming cost V 5 bases and J 2 bases; bases outside gene matches: 10. This CDR3 is built from 17 residues. Germline values: CDR1 KGHDR, CDR2 SFDVKD. CDR3 region: CATSGIAGGLNQETQYF. The CDR3, as DNA: TGTGCCACCAGTGGAATAGCGGGGGGCCTTAATCAAGAGACCCAGTACTTC.

The CDR3 coding sequence is TGTGCCAGCAGCCCAAGGACAGGGCAAAACACTGAAGCTTTCTTT. This translates into CASSPRTGQNTEAFF. This chain links TRBV11-2 with TRBJ1-1; 8 bases align to TRBD1. The CDR3 loop spans 15 amino acids. Trimming cost V 5 bases and J 2 bases; bases outside gene matches: 7. Germline V gene sequence: CDR1 SGHAT, CDR2 FQNNGV.

The chain joins TRBV10-2 to TRBJ2-5; 11 bases are shared with TRBD2. This CDR3 region has 15 residues. From germline, CDR1 is WSHSY and CDR2 SAAADI. The junction had 7 bases not matched to a gene; V was cut back by 6 bases and J by 4 bases. CDR3 loop: CASRAGLADLETQYF. CDR3 sequence (DNA): TGCGCCAGCAGAGCGGGACTAGCGGACCTAGAGACCCAGTACTTC.

The chain uses TRBV5-8 and TRBJ1-1, with D possibly TRBD1 on 5 matching bases. Germline CDR1 and CDR2: SGHTS and YDEGEE. The CDR3 has 15 amino acids. Trimming removed 2 bases at V and 1 base at J, with 12 bases between. As DNA, the CDR3 is TGTGCCAGCAGCTTCGCGTGGGGGGGGAACACTGAAGCTTTCTTT. Amino acid sequence: CASSFAWGGNTEAFF.

The chain joins TRBV4-3 to TRBJ2-3; weak D call: TRBD1 (5 bases). CDR1 LGHNA and CDR2 YSLEER come from the germline V gene. The CDR3 spans 16 residues. V dropped 0 bases and J dropped 2 bases, with 12 bases sitting between them. The CDR3 nucleotides read TGCGCCAGCAGCCAAGAAGTTGGGGCATCCACAGATACGCAGTATTTT. Translated, it gives CASSQEVGASTDTQYF.

This clone was counted between two and nine times. The V gene is TRBV27, the J gene TRBJ1-1; D is undetermined. V shed 7 bases and J shed 1 base, with 13 bases lying between them. This CDR3 is built from 14 residues. CDR1 and CDR2 from the germline V gene are MNHEY and SMNVEV (reference sequence). CDR3 loop: CASTPLGPNTEAFF. The CDR3 nucleotides are TGTGCCAGCACGCCCCTGGGCCCGAACACTGAAGCTTTCTTT.

V gene TRBV21-1 combines with J gene TRBJ1-4; TRBD1, the table's D call, was not compared with the DNA. TRBV21-1 counts as a pseudogene. The CDR3 length is 16 residues. The CDR3 loop reads CASNRDRGPTNEKLFF. The CDR3 DNA sequence: TGTGCCAGCAACCGGGACAGGGGTCCAACTAATGAAAAACTGTTTTTT.

The chain links TRBV19 to TRBJ1-1; D remains ambiguous. Germline assignment: CDR1 LNHDA and CDR2 SQIVND (reference sequence). This CDR3 is built from 13 residues. With 4 bases removed from V and 10 bases from J, the gap between germline ends came to 16 bases. The DNA of the CDR3 is TGTGCCAGTAGTACCCGGGAGTTTAGAGGAGCTTTCTTT. Translating it yields CASSTREFRGAFF.

The chain combines TRBV18 with TRBJ1-3; D perhaps matches TRBD1 (5 bases). V gave up 3 bases and J gave up 2 bases, with 11 bases separating them. This CDR3 comprises 15 residues. The germline gives CDR1 KGHSH, CDR2 LQKENI. CDR3 sequence (DNA): TGTGCCAGCTCACCCTTGAAGGGGCCTGGAAACACCATATATTTT. Its translation: CASSPLKGPGNTIYF.

The chain employs TRBV28 and TRBJ2-3, with 11 bases that match TRBD1. The V gene's germline CDR1 is MDHEN and CDR2 SYDVKM. V lost 7 bases and J lost 6; bases outside the gene matches: 6. The CDR3 covers 14 residues. DNA of the CDR3: TGTGCCAGCATCGGGACAGGGGGTTTTGATACGCAGTATTTT. Its translation is CASIGTGGFDTQYF.

This clone was recorded only once. This chain joins TRBV28 and TRBJ1-1; the match to TRBD1 covers 11 bases. V was clipped by 6 bases and J by 5 bases; unmatched bases: 11. Germline V gene lookup returns CDR1 MDHEN and CDR2 SYDVKM. This CDR3 region has 16 residues. The DNA of the CDR3 is TGTGCCAGCAGGATCCGGACAGGGGGCACCAGGACTGAAGCTTTCTTT. It codes for CASRIRTGGTRTEAFF.

The chain links TRBV4-3 to TRBJ2-2; 8 positions match TRBD1. This CDR3 comprises 16 residues. Per germline, CDR1 LGHNA and CDR2 YSLEER. V trimming: 0 bases; J trimming: 2 bases; junction bases outside the gene matches: 2. The CDR3 DNA sequence: TGCGCCAGCAGCCAAGAGGGACAGGTCAACACCGGGGAGCTGTTTTTT. This codes for CASSQEGQVNTGELFF.

The chain links TRBV11-1 to TRBJ2-2, with D perhaps matching TRBD2 (6 bases). This CDR3 comprises 14 residues. Trimming shortened V by 6 bases and J by 5 bases, and 13 bases separated the two germline ends. Germline-derived CDR1 and CDR2 are SGHAT and FQDESV (reference sequence). CDR3 in DNA: TGTGCCAGCAGGCGGGGACCGGGGACCGGGGAGCTGTTTTTT. This codes for CASRRGPGTGELFF.

This clone was detected only once. The chain couples TRBV3-1 (or the pseudogene TRBV3-2) to TRBJ1-3, with D possibly being TRBD1 (5 bases). Germline loops: CDR1 LGHDT, CDR2 YNNKEL (reference sequence). The CDR3 loop spans 17 amino acids. The V and J ends lost 6 bases and 1 base respectively, with 19 bases between them. CDR3 sequence: CASSYQGRGSSGNTIYF. CDR3 in DNA: TGTGCCAGCAGTTATCAGGGTAGAGGAAGTTCTGGAAACACCATATATTTT.

J is TRBJ2-7 and V is TRBV2; 8 positions match TRBD1. V was pared by 6 bases and J by 1 base, with 11 bases of the junction left unmatched. The CDR3 has 16 residues. Germline V CDR1 and CDR2: SNHLY, FYNNEI. In DNA form, the CDR3 reads TGTGCCAGCAGGTACCAGGGGGCATGGATTTCCTACGAGCAGTACTTC. Translating gives CASRYQGAWISYEQYF. Based on the CDR3 plus reference TRBV2 and TRBJ2-7, the full variable domain is EPEVTQTPSHQVTQMGQEVILRCVPISNHLYFYWYRQILGQKVEFLVSFYNNEISEKSEIFDDQFSVERPDGSNFTLKIRSTKLEDSAMYFCASRYQGAWISYEQYFGPGTRLTVT.

This clone was seen more than once but under ten times. This rearrangement joins TRBV2 to TRBJ2-7, with unresolved D. Germline CDR1 reads SNHLY; CDR2 reads FYNNEI. Trimming removed 4 bases from V and 12 bases from J, with 13 bases in between. The CDR3 consists of 11 residues. The CDR3 DNA is TGTGCCAGCAGTGGATCCTATCCCCTGTACTTC. Its translation is CASSGSYPLYF.

V is TRBV6-5 and J is TRBJ2-1; TRBD2 agrees at 12 bases. There are 16 residues in the CDR3. CDR1 and CDR2 from the germline V gene are MNHEY and SVGAGI. The trim removed 0 bases at V and 4 bases at J, leaving 1 base unmatched. This chain's CDR3 is CASSYSTSGGYNEQFF. CDR3 nucleotide sequence: TGTGCCAGCAGTTACTCGACTAGCGGGGGTTACAATGAGCAGTTCTTC.

The DNA of the CDR3 is TGTGCCAGCAGTTACAGGGGTGGGAACACTGAAGCTTTCTTT. Translated: CASSYRGGNTEAFF. The chain joins TRBV27 to TRBJ1-1; 7 bases are a match to TRBD1. The germline V gene encodes CDR1 MNHEY and CDR2 SMNVEV (reference sequence). This CDR3 contains 14 residues. V lost 4 bases to trimming and J lost 1 base; unmatched junction nucleotides: 3.